This TCR beta chain was recorded in a study of cytomegalovirus exposure and HLA in healthy donors. Study-wide findings and caveats: No immune exposure information besides CMV serostatus was available. The study designated fewer than 200 TCR beta chains cytomegalovirus-associated. A classifier reportedly called cytomegalovirus status with high sensitivity and specificity.

This clone was observed a single time. Its specificity is not known. CDR3 size: 16 residues. Per the germline V gene, CDR1 is SNHLY and CDR2 is FYNNEI. Unmatched junction bases numbered 7, after V lost 5 bases and J lost 1 base. With 60 Vbeta and 13 Jbeta primers, the PCR was carried out. The protocol was immunoSEQ multiplex PCR, while the TCRdb copy is restricted to in-frame clones and leaves out a portion. The sample has some 250,000 clones; roughly 82% are singletons. The sequencing input was PBMCs. This clonotype originated in a woman aged 40-49 years in good health and CMV-seropositive. This chain joins TRBV2 and TRBJ1-3; 8 nucleotides line up with TRBD1. The CDR3 DNA is TGTGCCAGCAGTTCTCAGGGGGCGAAGTCTGGAAACACCATATATTTT. Encoded protein: CASSSQGAKSGNTIYF.